A selection of T cell receptor beta chains follows, all from one sample in a study of T cells in Graves' hyperthyroidism and ophthalmopathy. TCRdb independently ran MiXCR on the multiplex PCR reads; one entry per CDR3 protein. The sample gives around 490,000 distinct CDR3 sequences, about 20% of which show up once; approximately 48% is in the top ten. The sample was blood. These receptor sequences come from a man between 40 and 49 years old with Graves' ophthalmopathy. CDR3s include the opening cysteine and the closing phenylalanine or tryptophan. The order of the fields is D gene, V gene, clone size, J gene, CDR3 protein, CDR3 DNA. D genes are given only for firm matches. Where a row states a size, it is once, few, many or the class of an expanded clone; other rows omit it.

D: .
V: TRBV10-3
size: few
J: TRBJ2-5
CDR3: CAIRPDREGFETQYF
DNA: TGTGCCATCAGGCCCGACAGGGAGGGTTTCGAGACCCAGTACTTC

D: TRBD2
V: TRBV15
size: few
J: TRBJ2-4
CDR3: CATSRDLAGGDIQYF
DNA: TGTGCCACCAGCAGAGATCTAGCGGGTGGGGACATTCAGTACTTC

D: TRBD1
V: TRBV6-2/TRBV6-3
size: few
J: TRBJ2-7
CDR3: CASRPRTGPNYEQYF
DNA: TGTGCCAGCAGACCTCGGACAGGACCAAACTACGAGCAGTACTTC

D: .
V: TRBV19
size: .
J: TRBJ2-1
CDR3: CASSSSQGYNEQFF
DNA: TGTGCCAGCTCTTCCTCTCAGGGTTACAATGAGCAGTTCTTC

D: TRBD1
V: TRBV12-3/TRBV12-4
size: few
J: TRBJ1-2
CDR3: CASSFDTGGYGYTF
DNA: TGTGCCAGCAGTTTTGATACAGGGGGCTATGGCTACACCTTC

D: .
V: TRBV12-3/TRBV12-4
size: few
J: TRBJ1-1
CDR3: CASSFEQGRGGEAFF
DNA: TGTGCCAGCAGTTTCGAACAGGGAAGAGGGGGTGAAGCTTTCTTT

D: TRBD1
V: TRBV6-5
size: .
J: TRBJ1-3
CDR3: CASSYFGTGRLGDTIYF
DNA: TGTGCCAGCAGTTACTTCGGGACAGGCCGCCTGGGGGACACCATATATTTT

D: .
V: TRBV2
size: .
J: TRBJ1-5
CDR3: CASSHPGDSNQPQHF
DNA: TGTGCCAGCAGCCATCCAGGGGATAGCAATCAGCCCCAGCATTTT

D: TRBD2
V: TRBV20-1
size: .
J: TRBJ2-7
CDR3: CSARAPPGLAGPSSYEQYF
DNA: TGCAGTGCTAGAGCACCTCCGGGACTAGCGGGACCGAGCTCCTACGAGCAGTACTTC

D: .
V: TRBV6-2/TRBV6-3
size: .
J: TRBJ1-5
CDR3: CASSRREMNQPQHF
DNA: TGTGCCAGCAGCCGCCGGGAAATGAATCAGCCCCAGCATTTT

D: TRBD2
V: TRBV20-1
size: few
J: TRBJ2-1
CDR3: CSARGSGGAAYNEQFF
DNA: TGCAGTGCTAGAGGGAGCGGGGGGGCGGCCTACAATGAGCAGTTCTTC

D: .
V: TRBV6-1
size: few
J: TRBJ2-1
CDR3: CASSDEGRRSSYNEQFF
DNA: TGTGCCAGCAGTGATGAGGGACGGCGGAGCTCCTACAATGAGCAGTTCTTC

D: .
V: TRBV30
size: many
J: TRBJ2-1
CDR3: CAWNRLVGEQFF
DNA: TGTGCCTGGAATCGACTGGTGGGTGAGCAGTTCTTC

D: TRBD1
V: TRBV5-1
size: few
J: TRBJ1-2
CDR3: CASSSGTGNNGYTF
DNA: TGCGCCAGCAGCTCCGGGACAGGGAATAATGGCTACACCTTC

D: .
V: TRBV18
size: .
J: TRBJ1-6
CDR3: CASSVSGALNSPLHF
DNA: TGTGCCAGCTCAGTATCGGGGGCCCTGAATTCACCCCTCCACTTT

D: TRBD2
V: TRBV7-8
size: many
J: TRBJ2-1
CDR3: CASSLETSSGEQFF
DNA: TGTGCCAGCAGCTTAGAGACTAGCTCGGGTGAGCAGTTCTTC

D: .
V: TRBV19
size: few
J: TRBJ1-5
CDR3: CASSIDRWNQPQHF
DNA: TGTGCCAGTAGTATAGATCGGTGGAATCAGCCCCAGCATTTT

D: .
V: TRBV19
size: .
J: TRBJ2-1
CDR3: CASSIHPPSSPLLNEQFF
DNA: TGTGCCAGTAGTATCCACCCCCCCTCTAGTCCCCTCCTCAATGAGCAGTTCTTC

D: .
V: TRBV20-1
size: many
J: TRBJ1-1
CDR3: CSARGPVGPSMAAFF
DNA: TGCAGTGCTAGGGGCCCGGTGGGACCTAGTATGGCAGCTTTCTTT

D: TRBD2
V: TRBV5-6
size: few
J: TRBJ2-1
CDR3: CASSWRGGTDEQFF
DNA: TGTGCCAGCAGCTGGCGCGGGGGTACAGATGAGCAGTTCTTC